Shown below are 7 T cell receptor beta chains from a single sample sequenced in a study of CD8+CD57+ T cells in acquired aplastic anemia. The study profiled TCR beta VDJ and CDR3 using genomic DNA as template. One entry per CDR3 protein results from TCRdb running MiXCR on the reads. The sample lists 150,000 to 200,000 distinct CDR3 sequences; 64% were seen once. Sequencing input: sorted CD4+, CD8+, or CD8+CD57+ T cells (not recorded which) from PBMCs. Receptors were obtained from a human donor with severe aplastic anemia or a healthy control (not recorded which).

The V and J genes are TRBV19 and TRBJ1-1; D not certain. This CDR3 is built from 13 residues. V lost 8 bases, J lost 1 base, and 11 bases lay in between. Germline CDR1 and CDR2: LNHDA and SQIVND (reference sequence). CDR3 sequence (DNA): TGTGCCAGTTCAAGGCGGGGGAACACTGAAGCTTTCTTT. Its protein product is CASSRRGNTEAFF.

V is TRBV10-1 and J is TRBJ2-3; 14 bases fit TRBD2. CDR3 length: 17 amino acids. J gave up 3 bases and V 11 bases, and 13 bases lay outside the gene matches. Germline lookup yields CDR1 WNHNN and CDR2 SYGVQD (reference sequence). The CDR3 nucleotides are TGCGCCGCCTCGGGACTAGCGGGAGTAACAGTTACAGATACGCAGTATTTT. Translation: CAASGLAGVTVTDTQYF.

This clonotype was detected a few times. The J gene is TRBJ2-2, the V gene TRBV19; 12 nucleotides line up with TRBD1. CDR1 is LNHDA and CDR2 is SQIVND in the germline V gene (reference sequence). V shed 9 bases and J 6 bases; nucleotides not matched to a gene: 8. The CDR3 totals 15 residues. CDR3 protein: CASRGQGANAGELFF. The CDR3 DNA sequence: TGTGCCAGCCGGGGACAGGGGGCTAATGCCGGGGAGCTGTTTTTT.

The V and J genes are TRBV2 and TRBJ2-1; D ambiguous. Trimming took 5 bases from V and 8 from J, leaving 10 bases between them. The CDR3 runs to 12 residues. Germline values: CDR1 SNHLY, CDR2 FYNNEI. DNA of the CDR3: TGTGCCAGCAGTCTTCTAGACGATGAGCAGTTCTTC. As protein: CASSLLDDEQFF.

The gene calls are TRBV4-2 and TRBJ2-7, with a weak D call TRBD1 (7 bases). The CDR3 contains 15 residues. Germline loops: CDR1 LGHNA, CDR2 YNFKEQ. Between the trimmed V and J ends, which lost 1 base and 6 bases, there was a span of 16 bases. In DNA, the CDR3 is TGTGCCAGCAGCCAAGGCGGGACAGTCGGACGCGAGCAGTACTTC. This codes for CASSQGGTVGREQYF.

The chain couples TRBV25-1 to TRBJ2-1; no firm D call. The germline V gene encodes CDR1 MGHDK and CDR2 SYGVNS. This CDR3 contains 16 residues. Trimming took 2 bases from V and 0 from J, leaving 11 bases between them. For the CDR3, the DNA is TGTGCCAGCAGTGAAGTCGCGAAGAGCTCCTACAATGAGCAGTTCTTC. Its protein is CASSEVAKSSYNEQFF.

V usage is TRBV10-3 and J usage is TRBJ2-7; 8 bases map to TRBD1. This CDR3 region has 15 residues. The germline gives CDR1 ENHRY, CDR2 SYGVKD. V shed 10 bases and J 3 bases; nucleotides not matched to a gene: 14. The CDR3 is CASNPTGAGYYEQYF. In DNA form, the CDR3 reads TGTGCCAGCAACCCGACAGGGGCGGGATACTACGAGCAGTACTTC.